The present TCR beta chain was sequenced within a study of T cell responses to AZD1222 COVID-19 vaccine. Study context: Second-dose timings of about 4 or about 12 weeks were pooled. The study's findings and limits: Repertoires were sampled only after the peak T cell response. Clonal diversity may have been underestimated in mostly white British donors.

TCRdb keeps only in-frame clones here, not all; method: immunoSEQ multiplex PCR. This repertoire shows 200,000 or so clones, around 92% found once; its top ten account for roughly 9.2%. Concerning this clone itself: What it binds is unknown.

The TCR sequence derives from an adult in good health. This sample comprised peripheral blood, obtained on day 0 of AZD1222 vaccination.

The CDR3 region has the DNA TGTGCCAGTACATTCACGGGGGGCGCTGGAAAGGGAAACATTCAGTACTTC. Residues: CASTFTGGAGKGNIQYF. The chain links TRBV19 to TRBJ2-4; the D gene is possibly TRBD2 (7 bases). V was shortened by 7 bases and J by 6 bases, with 25 bases between the two germline ends. This CDR3 contains 17 residues. The germline CDR1 and CDR2 sequences are LNHDA and SQIVND (reference sequence).